This T cell receptor (beta chain) was identified during a study of neurological immune-mediated disorders. For the study at large: Secondary progressive disease was present in 3, and relapsing-remitting disease in roughly 30, of the approximately 35 multiple sclerosis patients. Overall study findings and caveats: Grouping of repertoires by phylogeny put those of 18 of 34 multiple sclerosis patients into a single related-CDR3 cluster, a possible signature. Among expanded clones, no CDR3 amino acid sequences were shared across subjects, a pattern suggesting private repertoires in all groups.

This clonotype was recorded at least ten times. Antigen specificity is unknown. CDR3 length: 18 residues. The J segment lost 7 bases and the V segment lost 0 bases, leaving 10 bases of the junction unmatched. Germline V CDR1 and CDR2: MGHRA, YSYEKL. Each CDR3 protein gets one entry after TCRdb re-called the 5' RACE reads with MiXCR. The table lists approximately 68,000 distinct CDR3 sequences, roughly 4.5% of them singletons. The TCR was taken from a woman aged 70-85 years with multiple sclerosis. Material for sequencing was PBMCs. This rearrangement joins TRBV4-1 to TRBJ2-1; 12 bases are a match to TRBD2. The CDR3 is CASSQDKIGLAGGNEQFF. In DNA, the CDR3 is TGCGCCAGCAGCCAAGATAAAATTGGGCTAGCGGGAGGGAATGAGCAGTTCTTC.